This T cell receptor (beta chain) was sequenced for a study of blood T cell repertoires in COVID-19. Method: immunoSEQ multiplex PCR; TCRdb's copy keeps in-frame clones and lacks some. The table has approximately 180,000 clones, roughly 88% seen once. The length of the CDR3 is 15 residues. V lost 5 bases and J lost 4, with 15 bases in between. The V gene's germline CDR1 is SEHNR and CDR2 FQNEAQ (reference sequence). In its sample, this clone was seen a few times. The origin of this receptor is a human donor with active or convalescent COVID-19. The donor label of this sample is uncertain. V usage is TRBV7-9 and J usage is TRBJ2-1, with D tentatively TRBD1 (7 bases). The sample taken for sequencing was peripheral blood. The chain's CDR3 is CASSLFRGRYNEQFF. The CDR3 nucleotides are TGTGCCAGCAGCCTATTCAGGGGGAGGTACAATGAGCAGTTCTTC.